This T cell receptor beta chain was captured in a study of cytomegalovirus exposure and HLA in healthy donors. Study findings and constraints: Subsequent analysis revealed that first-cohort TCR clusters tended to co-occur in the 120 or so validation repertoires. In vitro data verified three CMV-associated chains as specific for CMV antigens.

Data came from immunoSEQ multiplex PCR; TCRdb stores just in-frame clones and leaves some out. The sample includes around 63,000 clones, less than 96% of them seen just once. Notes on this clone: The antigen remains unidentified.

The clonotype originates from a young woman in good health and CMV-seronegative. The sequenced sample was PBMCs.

In DNA form, the CDR3 reads TGTGCCAGGGGCGTGGGTTCAATCTACGAGCAGTACTTC. Amino acid sequence: CARGVGSIYEQYF. V and J are TRBV2 and TRBJ2-7; D is ambiguous. Germline V CDR1 and CDR2: SNHLY, FYNNEI. V lost 9 bases and J lost 3, with 15 bases in between. This CDR3 region has 13 residues.